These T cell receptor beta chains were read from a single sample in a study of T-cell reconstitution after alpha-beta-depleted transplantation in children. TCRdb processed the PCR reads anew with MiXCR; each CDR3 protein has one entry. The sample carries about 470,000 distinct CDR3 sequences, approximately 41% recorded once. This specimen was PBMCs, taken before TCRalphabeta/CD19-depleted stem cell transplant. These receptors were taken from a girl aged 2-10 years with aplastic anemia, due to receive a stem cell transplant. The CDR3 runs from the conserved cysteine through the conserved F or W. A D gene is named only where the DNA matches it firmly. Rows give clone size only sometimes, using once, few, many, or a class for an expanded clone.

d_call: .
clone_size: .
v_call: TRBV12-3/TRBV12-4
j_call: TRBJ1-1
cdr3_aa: CASSAQEGGAFF
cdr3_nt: TGTGCCAGCAGTGCCCAGGAGGGGGGAGCTTTCTTT

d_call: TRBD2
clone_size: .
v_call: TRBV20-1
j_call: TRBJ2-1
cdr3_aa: CSARDPSGRARYEQFF
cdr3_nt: TGCAGTGCTAGAGATCCTAGCGGGAGGGCCCGGTATGAGCAGTTCTTC

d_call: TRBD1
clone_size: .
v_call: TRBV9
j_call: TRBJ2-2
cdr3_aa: CASSVGTGANTGELFF
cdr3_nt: TGTGCCAGCAGCGTAGGCACAGGGGCCAACACCGGGGAGCTGTTTTTT

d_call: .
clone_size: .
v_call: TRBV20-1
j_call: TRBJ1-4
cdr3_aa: CSARSPSEKLFF
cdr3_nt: TGCAGTGCTAGGTCCCCCTCGGAAAAACTGTTTTTT

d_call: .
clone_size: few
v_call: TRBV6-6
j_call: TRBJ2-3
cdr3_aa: CASSYSSTDTQYF
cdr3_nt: TGTGCCAGCAGTTACTCCAGCACAGATACGCAGTATTTT

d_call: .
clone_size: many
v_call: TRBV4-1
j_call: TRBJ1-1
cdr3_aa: CASSQGGGGTEAFF
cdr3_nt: TGCGCCAGCAGCCAAGGCGGGGGCGGCACTGAAGCTTTCTTT

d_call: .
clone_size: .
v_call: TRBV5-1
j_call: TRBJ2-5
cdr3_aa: CASSPDSPPETQYF
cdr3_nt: TGCGCCAGCAGCCCTGACTCTCCGCCAGAGACCCAGTACTTC

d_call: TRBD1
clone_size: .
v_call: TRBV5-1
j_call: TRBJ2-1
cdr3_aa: CASGLTGQGVRNEQFF
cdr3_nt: TGCGCCAGCGGGCTTACGGGACAGGGGGTCCGCAATGAGCAGTTCTTC

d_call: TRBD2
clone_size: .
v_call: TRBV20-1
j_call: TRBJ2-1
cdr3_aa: CSAYSGRSYNEQFF
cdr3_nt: TGCAGTGCTTATAGCGGGAGATCCTACAATGAGCAGTTCTTC

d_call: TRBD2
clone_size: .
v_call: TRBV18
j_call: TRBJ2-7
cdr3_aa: CASSPWAGVFEQYF
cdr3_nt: TGTGCCAGCTCACCGTGGGCGGGAGTTTTCGAGCAGTACTTC

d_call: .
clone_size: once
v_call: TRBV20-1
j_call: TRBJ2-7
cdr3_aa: CSAKESGGPYEQYF
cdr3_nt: TGCAGTGCGAAGGAAAGCGGCGGGCCCTACGAGCAGTACTTC

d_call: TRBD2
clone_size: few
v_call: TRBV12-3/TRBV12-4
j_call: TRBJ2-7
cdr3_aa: CASRLTSGSSYEQYF
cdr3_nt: TGTGCCAGCAGACTGACTAGCGGGTCCTCCTACGAGCAGTACTTC

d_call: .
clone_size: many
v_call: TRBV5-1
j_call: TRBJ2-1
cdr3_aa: CASRPGGSYNEQFF
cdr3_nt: TGCGCCAGCAGGCCCGGAGGGTCCTACAATGAGCAGTTCTTC

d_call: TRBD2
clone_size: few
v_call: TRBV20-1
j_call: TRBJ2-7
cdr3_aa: CSAPPSGGTRPYEQYF
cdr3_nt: TGCAGTGCTCCCCCATCAGGTGGGACTAGACCCTACGAGCAGTACTTC

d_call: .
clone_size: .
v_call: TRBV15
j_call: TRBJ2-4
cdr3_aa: CATSGVRGYNIQYF
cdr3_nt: TGTGCCACCAGCGGCGTTCGGGGTTATAACATTCAGTACTTC

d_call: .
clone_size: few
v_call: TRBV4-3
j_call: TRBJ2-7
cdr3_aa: CASSQRTEGEQYF
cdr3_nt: TGCGCCAGCAGCCAACGCACCGAGGGGGAGCAGTACTTC

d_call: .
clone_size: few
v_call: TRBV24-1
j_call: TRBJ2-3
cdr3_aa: CATRSAGRTDTQYF
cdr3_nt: TGTGCCACCCGCTCCGCGGGTCGCACAGATACGCAGTATTTT

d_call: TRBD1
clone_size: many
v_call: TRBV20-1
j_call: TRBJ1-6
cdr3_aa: CSARGDSDSPLHF
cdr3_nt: TGCAGTGCTAGGGGGGACAGTGATTCACCCCTCCACTTT

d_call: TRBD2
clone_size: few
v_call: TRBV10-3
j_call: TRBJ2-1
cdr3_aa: CAISGQAERGLAGNEQFF
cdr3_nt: TGTGCCATCAGTGGACAGGCCGAAAGAGGACTAGCGGGCAATGAGCAGTTCTTC

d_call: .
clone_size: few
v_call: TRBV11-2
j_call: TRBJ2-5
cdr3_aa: CASTIPTWKSGTLFVQETQYF
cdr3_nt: TGTGCCAGCACCATTCCAACCTGGAAATCCGGGACCCTATTTGTACAAGAGACCCAGTACTTC

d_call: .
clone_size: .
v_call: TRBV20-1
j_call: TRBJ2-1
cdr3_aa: CSASRAGEQFF
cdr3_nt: TGCAGTGCTAGTAGGGCGGGCGAGCAGTTCTTC

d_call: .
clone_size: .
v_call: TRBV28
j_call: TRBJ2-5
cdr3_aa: CASKYRTALGETQYF
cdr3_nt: TGTGCCAGCAAGTATCGGACAGCCCTGGGAGAGACCCAGTACTTC

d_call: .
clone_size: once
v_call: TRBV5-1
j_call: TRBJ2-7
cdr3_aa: CASSETPGPRTYEQYF
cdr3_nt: TGCGCCAGCAGCGAAACACCGGGACCCAGGACCTACGAGCAGTACTTC

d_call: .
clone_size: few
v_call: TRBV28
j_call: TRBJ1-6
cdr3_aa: CASSPAEGFGSPLHF
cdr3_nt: TGTGCCAGCAGTCCGGCAGAGGGTTTTGGCTCACCCCTCCACTTT

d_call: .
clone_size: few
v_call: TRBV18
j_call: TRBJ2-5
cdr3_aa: CASSPDGSGTQYF
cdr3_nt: TGTGCCAGCTCACCAGACGGTTCGGGGACCCAGTACTTC

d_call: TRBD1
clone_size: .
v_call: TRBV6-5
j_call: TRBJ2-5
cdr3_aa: CASSQGQGVTF
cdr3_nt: TGTGCCAGCAGTCAAGGACAGGGTGTAACATTC

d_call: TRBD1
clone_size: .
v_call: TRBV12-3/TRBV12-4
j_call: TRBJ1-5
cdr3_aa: CASGGKSNQPQHF
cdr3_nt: TGTGCTTCAGGGGGTAAAAGCAATCAGCCCCAGCATTTT

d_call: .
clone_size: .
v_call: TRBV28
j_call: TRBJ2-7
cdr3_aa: CASSPRGGKNEQYF
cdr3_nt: TGTGCCAGCAGTCCCCGGGGTGGCAAGAACGAGCAGTACTTC

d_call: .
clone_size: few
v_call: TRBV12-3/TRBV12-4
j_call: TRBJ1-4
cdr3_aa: CASSLGGRGNEKLFF
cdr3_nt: TGTGCCAGCAGTTTAGGCGGAAGAGGCAATGAAAAACTGTTTTTT

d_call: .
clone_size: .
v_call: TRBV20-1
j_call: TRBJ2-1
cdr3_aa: CSANNYNEQFF
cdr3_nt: TGCAGTGCTAACAACTACAATGAGCAGTTCTTC

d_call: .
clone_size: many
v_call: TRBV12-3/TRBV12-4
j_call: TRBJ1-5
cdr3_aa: CASSPNAFPGAFQPQHF
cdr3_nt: TGTGCCAGCAGCCCTAACGCCTTTCCTGGGGCCTTTCAGCCCCAGCATTTT

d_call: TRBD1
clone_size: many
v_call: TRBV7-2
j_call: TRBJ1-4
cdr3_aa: CASSLAVTGVDEKLFF
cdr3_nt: TGTGCCAGCAGCTTAGCGGTGACAGGGGTCGATGAAAAACTGTTTTTT

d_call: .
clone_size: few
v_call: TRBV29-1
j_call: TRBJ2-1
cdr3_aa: CSVEARRGGLGEQFF
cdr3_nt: TGCAGCGTTGAGGCCAGAAGGGGGGGGTTAGGTGAGCAGTTCTTC

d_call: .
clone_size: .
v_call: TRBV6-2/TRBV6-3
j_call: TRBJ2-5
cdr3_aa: CASSHKGTQTGTQYF
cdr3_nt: TGTGCCAGCAGCCACAAAGGGACCCAAACTGGGACCCAGTACTTC